The clone carrying this T cell receptor (beta chain) appeared a single time. Its antigen is still unknown. The repertoire was sequenced with immunoSEQ multiplex PCR; TCRdb's copy has only in-frame clones and lacks some. The data contain 100,000 to 150,000 clones, 88% of them singletons. The CDR3 consists of 14 residues. The ends were cut back, 3 bases at V and 0 bases at J, with 9 bases in the middle. Germline CDR1 SGDLS, CDR2 YYNGEE. This sample stems from a study of T cell responses to AZD1222 COVID-19 vaccine. General study results and limits: Epitopes outside B.1.351 and B.1.1.7 mutated regions reportedly drew nearly half of spike TCRs. Dominant CD4 TCR responses targeted spike regions 160-218 and 743-854. All repertoire sampling was performed exclusively after the peak T cell response. Most donors were white British and more were female, and clonal diversity was possibly underestimated.

The J gene is TRBJ2-5, the V gene TRBV9; a possible D gene is TRBD1 (6 bases). Sequencing was performed on peripheral blood, taken on day 0 of AZD1222 vaccination. This clonotype originated in an adult in good health. The DNA for the CDR3 is TGTGCCAGCAGCGCTGGGGGCTACCAAGAGACCCAGTACTTC. Translated, it gives CASSAGGYQETQYF.